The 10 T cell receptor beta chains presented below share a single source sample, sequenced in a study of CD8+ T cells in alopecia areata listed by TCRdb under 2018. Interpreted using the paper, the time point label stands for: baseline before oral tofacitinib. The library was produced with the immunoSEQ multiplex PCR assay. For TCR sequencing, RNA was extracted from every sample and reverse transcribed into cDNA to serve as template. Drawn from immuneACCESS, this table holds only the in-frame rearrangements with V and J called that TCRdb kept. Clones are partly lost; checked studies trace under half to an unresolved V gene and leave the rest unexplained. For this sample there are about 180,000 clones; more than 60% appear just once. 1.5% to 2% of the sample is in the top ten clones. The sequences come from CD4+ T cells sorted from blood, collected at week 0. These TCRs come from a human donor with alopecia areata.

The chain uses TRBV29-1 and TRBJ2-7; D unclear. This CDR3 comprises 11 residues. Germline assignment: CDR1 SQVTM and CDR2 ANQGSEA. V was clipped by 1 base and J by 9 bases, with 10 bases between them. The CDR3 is CSVEVQARQYF. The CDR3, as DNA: TGCAGCGTTGAAGTCCAGGCCAGGCAGTACTTC.

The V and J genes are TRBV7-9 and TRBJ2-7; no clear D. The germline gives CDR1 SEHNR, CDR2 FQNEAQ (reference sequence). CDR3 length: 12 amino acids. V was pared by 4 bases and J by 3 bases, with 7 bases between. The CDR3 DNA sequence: TGTGCCAGCAGCTCGACAAACTACGAGCAGTACTTC. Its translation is CASSSTNYEQYF.

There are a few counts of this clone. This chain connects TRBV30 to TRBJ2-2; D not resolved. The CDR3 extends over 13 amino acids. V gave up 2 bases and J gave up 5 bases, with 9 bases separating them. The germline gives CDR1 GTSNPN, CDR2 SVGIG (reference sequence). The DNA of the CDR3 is TGTGCCTGGAGTCGGGTACTGACCGGGGAGCTGTTTTTT. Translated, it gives CAWSRVLTGELFF.

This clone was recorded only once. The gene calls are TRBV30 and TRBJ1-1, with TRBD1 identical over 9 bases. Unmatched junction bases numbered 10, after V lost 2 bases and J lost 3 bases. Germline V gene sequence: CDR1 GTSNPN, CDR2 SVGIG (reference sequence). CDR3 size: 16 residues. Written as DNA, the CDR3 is TGTGCCTGGAGTACCCGGACAGGGGTTTGGTACACTGAAGCTTTCTTT. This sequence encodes CAWSTRTGVWYTEAFF.

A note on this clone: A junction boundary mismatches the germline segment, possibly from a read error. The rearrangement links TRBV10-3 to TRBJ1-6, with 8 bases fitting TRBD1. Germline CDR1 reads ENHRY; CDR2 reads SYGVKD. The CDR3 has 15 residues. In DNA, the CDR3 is TGTGCCAGCAGTGTTACCGGGACAGGCGATTCACCCCTCCACTTT. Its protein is CASSVTGTGDSPLHF.

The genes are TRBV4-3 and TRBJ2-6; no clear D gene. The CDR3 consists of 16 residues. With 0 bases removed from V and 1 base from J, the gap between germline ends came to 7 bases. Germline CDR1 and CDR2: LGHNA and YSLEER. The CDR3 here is CASSQEEGSGANVLTF. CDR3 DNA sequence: TGCGCCAGCAGCCAAGAGGAAGGGTCTGGGGCCAACGTCCTGACTTTC.

CDR3 residues: CSVKGYNEQFF. The CDR3 bases are TGCAGCGTGAAGGGATACAATGAGCAGTTCTTC. V and J are TRBV29-1 and TRBJ2-1; D is ambiguous. V was trimmed by 6 bases and J by 4 bases, leaving 7 bases between them. The CDR3 runs to 11 residues. CDR1 and CDR2 (germline): SQVTM, ANQGSEA.

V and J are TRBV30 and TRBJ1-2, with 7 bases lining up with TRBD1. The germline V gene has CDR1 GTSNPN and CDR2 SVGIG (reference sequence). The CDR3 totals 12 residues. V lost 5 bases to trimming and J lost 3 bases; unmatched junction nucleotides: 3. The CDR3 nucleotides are TGTGCCTGGGGAGGGACAGACTATGGCTACACCTTC. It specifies CAWGGTDYGYTF.

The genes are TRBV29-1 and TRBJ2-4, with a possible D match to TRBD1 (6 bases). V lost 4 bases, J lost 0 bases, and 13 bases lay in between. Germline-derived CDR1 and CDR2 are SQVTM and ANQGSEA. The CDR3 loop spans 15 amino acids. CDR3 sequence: CSVGGTPLAKNIQYF. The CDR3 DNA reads TGCAGCGTTGGAGGGACACCCCTAGCCAAAAACATTCAGTACTTC.

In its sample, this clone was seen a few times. The CDR3 DNA follows: TGTGCCTGGAGTACTGGACAGGGCGCGACTAATGAAAAACTGTTTTTT. Translating gives CAWSTGQGATNEKLFF. The V and J genes are TRBV30 and TRBJ1-4; TRBD1 matches 8 bases. The CDR3 runs to 16 residues. V lost 2 bases to trimming and J lost 2 bases; unmatched junction nucleotides: 7. Per the germline V gene, CDR1 is GTSNPN and CDR2 is SVGIG (reference sequence).